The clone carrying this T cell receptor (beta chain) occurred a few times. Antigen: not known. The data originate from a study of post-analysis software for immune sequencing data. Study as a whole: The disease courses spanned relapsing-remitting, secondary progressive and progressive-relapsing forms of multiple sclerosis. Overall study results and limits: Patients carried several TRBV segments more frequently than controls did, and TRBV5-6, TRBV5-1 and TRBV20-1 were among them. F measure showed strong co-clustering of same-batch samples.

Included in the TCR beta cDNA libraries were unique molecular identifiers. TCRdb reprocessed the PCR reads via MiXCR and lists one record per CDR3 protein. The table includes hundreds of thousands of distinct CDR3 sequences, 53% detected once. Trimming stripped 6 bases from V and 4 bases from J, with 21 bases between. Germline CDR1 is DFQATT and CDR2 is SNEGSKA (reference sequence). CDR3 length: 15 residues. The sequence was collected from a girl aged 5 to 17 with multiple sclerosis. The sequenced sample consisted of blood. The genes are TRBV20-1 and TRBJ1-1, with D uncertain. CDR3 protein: CSATYTGVLGTEAFF. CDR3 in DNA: TGCAGTGCGACATACACTGGGGTTTTGGGCACTGAAGCTTTCTTT.